This T cell receptor beta chain was captured in a study of CD8+ T cells in alopecia areata. At the level of the study: Oral tofacitinib, 5 to 10 mg twice daily, was given in an open-label trial.

RNA was isolated and reverse transcribed to cDNA, the sequencing template. Libraries were prepared by immunoSEQ multiplex PCR; TCRdb keeps only in-frame clonotypes and omits some of them. The table lists about 160,000 clones, 50% to 70% of them singletons. Stated treatment: oral pan-JAK inhibitor, 5-10 mg twice daily. Researchers gathered lesional scalp punch biopsies and peripheral blood from patients with alopecia areata. This clone was counted only a few times. Antigen unknown. General study findings and limits: Persistence in scalp and blood during tofacitinib was observed for many expanded lesional clones. Lesional scalp exceeded normal scalp in clonality, especially in alopecia totalis/universalis.

The CDR3 totals 13 residues. In germline, CDR1 is SQVTM, CDR2 ANQGSEA. The V and J ends lost 4 bases and 6 bases respectively, with 15 bases between them. The clonotype was recovered from a human donor with alopecia areata. Sequencing was performed on CD4+ T cells sorted from blood, taken at week 4, from a patient treated with tofacitinib. The chain carries TRBV29-1 and TRBJ2-5; D uncertain. The CDR3 DNA is TGCAGCGTTGGCGGCTTGGGTGGCCAGACCCAGTACTTC. Encoded protein: CSVGGLGGQTQYF.